This TCR beta chain was sequenced for a study of naive CD8 T cells in extremely preterm neonates. Study-level results: Compared with all age groups, preterm neonates showed less repertoire richness. Preterm CDR3s were shorter than older groups', with fewer N additions and less trimming. Term neonates 0.3% to 0.45%, young children about 0.029%, adults over 0.0075%; preterm neonates shared 2.7%.

Samples were taken at extremely preterm deliveries at roughly 22-27 weeks of gestation. Pregnancies with fetal demise were excluded. Sorted cells: live naive CD8+ T cells, CD45RA+CCR7+, Annexin V-negative. As for this clone: The antigen remains undetermined.

TCRdb keeps only in-frame clones here, not all; method: immunoSEQ multiplex PCR. The data hold 21,000 or so clones, with approximately 89% observed a single time. The germline gives CDR1 SGHTA, CDR2 FQGNSA. The V and J ends lost 2 bases and 6 bases, in that order; junction bases with no gene match: 14. The CDR3 has 17 amino acids. V usage is TRBV7-2 and J usage is TRBJ1-1; 8 bases are shared with TRBD1. The sequence derives from a boy who was born preterm. The sequencing sample was made of naive CD8+ T cells from cord blood. This CDR3 reads CASSLRLGQGAGAEAFF. The CDR3 region has the DNA TGTGCCAGCAGCTTACGGTTGGGCCAGGGGGCGGGAGCTGAAGCTTTCTTT.